The source of this T cell receptor (beta chain) is a study of early T cells in non-severe SARS-CoV-2 infection. TCRdb recomputed calls from the 5' RACE reads with MiXCR, one row per CDR3 protein. The table lists approximately 65,000 distinct CDR3 sequences, around 12% of them singletons. The CDR3 extends over 17 amino acids. V was trimmed by 0 bases and J by 5 bases, leaving 20 bases between them. CDR1 is SGHRS, CDR2 YFSETQ, per germline. The J gene is TRBJ1-1, the V gene TRBV5-1; D unresolved. This TCR was recovered from an adult who was a healthcare worker with PCR-confirmed SARS-CoV-2 infection or an uninfected control (not recorded which). Specimen: whole blood. CDR3 loop: CASSLAMLGSDTTEAFF. As DNA, the CDR3 is TGCGCCAGCAGCTTGGCCATGCTTGGCAGCGACACAACTGAAGCTTTCTTT.